The rows below give T cell receptor beta chains drawn from one sample of a study of regulatory T cells in long-lasting Graves disease. TCRdb analysed the multiplex PCR reads with MiXCR anew, one entry per CDR3 protein. This table has 430,000 or so distinct CDR3 sequences, roughly 23% appearing once. Sample: peripheral blood mononuclear cells (PBMCs), taken when the disease was refractory, from a patient treated with antithyroid drugs. The origin of the receptors is a female donor with Graves disease. Both conserved end residues are part of each CDR3. The D gene is left open where the match is weak. Clone sizes are given selectively: once, few, many, or a class where the clone is expanded.

j_call d_call v_call clone_size cdr3_nt cdr3_aa
TRBJ1-5 TRBD1 TRBV3-1 NA TGTGCCAGCAGAATGACAGGGGGCGTTTACAATCAGCCCCAGCATTTT CASRMTGGVYNQPQHF
TRBJ2-5 TRBD1 TRBV12-3/TRBV12-4 many TGTGCCAGCAGCACCGACAGGGGGCGACACCAAGAGACCCAGTACTTC CASSTDRGRHQETQYF
TRBJ1-1 NA TRBV18 few TGTGCCAGCTCACCACTTTTAGAGCCTGAAGCTTTCTTT CASSPLLEPEAFF
TRBJ2-2 NA TRBV2 many TGTGCCAGCAGCTACCGACTAGAGAGGGACGGCGGGGAGCTGTTTTTT CASSYRLERDGGELFF
TRBJ1-1 NA TRBV24-1 NA TGTGCCACCAGTGGGACGGGGAACACTGAAGCTTTCTTT CATSGTGNTEAFF
TRBJ2-4 TRBD2 TRBV28 many TGTGCCAGCAGTCCGTCTTTGCTAGCGGGAGCCAAAAACATTCAGTACTTC CASSPSLLAGAKNIQYF
TRBJ2-2 TRBD2 TRBV2 many TGTGCCAGCAGTGAAACCTGGGGGACTAGCGGGATGCCCACCGGGGAGCTGTTTTTT CASSETWGTSGMPTGELFF
TRBJ2-7 TRBD2 TRBV4-2 NA TGTGCCAGCAGCCCGACGGGACTAGGCTTCTACGAGCAGTACTTC CASSPTGLGFYEQYF
TRBJ1-1 NA TRBV9 NA TGTGCCAGCAGCGTAGACAGCATGAACACTGAAGCTTTCTTT CASSVDSMNTEAFF
TRBJ1-2 NA TRBV28 many TGTGCCAGCACCCTTGGCAGGGTGGAGAATGGCTACACCTTC CASTLGRVENGYTF
TRBJ2-7 TRBD2 TRBV6-2/TRBV6-3 many TGTGCCAGCAGTTACTTCCTAGCGGGGGACTACGAGCAGTACTTC CASSYFLAGDYEQYF
TRBJ1-2 TRBD1 TRBV6-1 many TGTGCCAGCAGTGAAGCTTGGACAGGGATGGGTGGCTACACCTTC CASSEAWTGMGGYTF
TRBJ1-5 TRBD1 TRBV5-4 NA TGTGCCAGCAGTGGACAGGCGGATAGCAATCAGCCCCAGCATTTT CASSGQADSNQPQHF
TRBJ1-6 NA TRBV11-2 few TGTGCCAGCAGCGCTTCCGGCCGTGACATTAATTCACCCCTCCACTTT CASSASGRDINSPLHF
TRBJ2-5 NA TRBV5-1 NA TGCGCCAGCAGCTTGGTTCCGGACGGGCTTGGAGAGACCCAGTACTTC CASSLVPDGLGETQYF
TRBJ2-5 TRBD1 TRBV3-1 many TGTGCCAGCAGCCGGACAGGCGAGACCCAGTACTTC CASSRTGETQYF
TRBJ2-2 NA TRBV28 few TGTGCCAGCAGTTTAGGAGGGGGTCGGACCGGGGAGCTGTTTTTT CASSLGGGRTGELFF
TRBJ2-1 TRBD2 TRBV5-1 NA TGCGCCAGCAGCGGCGGGACTAGCGGGAGGGCCCACTACAATGAGCAGTTCTTC CASSGGTSGRAHYNEQFF
TRBJ2-7 NA TRBV2 few TGTGCCAGCAGGTCCGCAGGGTCAATGTACGAGCAGTACTTC CASRSAGSMYEQYF
TRBJ1-6 NA TRBV11-2 many TGTGCCAGCAGCTTAGTTAATTCACCCCTCCACTTT CASSLVNSPLHF
TRBJ1-1 NA TRBV13 few TGTGCCAGCAGCACCCGACAGGCTGTGAGAGCTTTCTTT CASSTRQAVRAFF
TRBJ2-7 TRBD2 TRBV20-1 few TGCAGTGCGGATCCGGGACTAGCGGGAGGCTACGAGCAGTACTTC CSADPGLAGGYEQYF
TRBJ2-4 TRBD1 TRBV19 few TGTGCCAGTAGTAGTGGACAGGGGGAAAACATTCAGTACTTC CASSSGQGENIQYF
TRBJ1-3 NA TRBV28 few TGTGCCAGCAGAACCCCGGGACCCGGGACCACCATATATTTT CASRTPGPGTTIYF
TRBJ2-7 TRBD2 TRBV30 few TGTGCCTGGAGTTCAGACCTAGCGGACAATCCCTACGAGCAGTACTTC CAWSSDLADNPYEQYF
TRBJ2-2 TRBD1 TRBV2 many TGTGCCAGACAGGGGACGAACACCGGGGAGCTGTTTTTT CARQGTNTGELFF
TRBJ1-1 TRBD1 TRBV6-1 many TGTGCCAGCCAAATAAATCGACAGGGGGTTCGCACTGAAGCTTTCTTT CASQINRQGVRTEAFF
TRBJ2-7 TRBD2 TRBV6-5 many TGTGCCAGCAGTTATAGCGGGAGCCCCTACGAGCAGTACTTC CASSYSGSPYEQYF
TRBJ2-1 NA TRBV10-3 NA TGTGCCATCAGTGAAGGAGTAGACCTCAATGAGCAGTTCTTC CAISEGVDLNEQFF
TRBJ1-2 NA TRBV28 many TGTGCCAGCAGTCTAGGTCGCCCCCCTAACTATGGCTACACCTTC CASSLGRPPNYGYTF
TRBJ1-2 NA TRBV20-1 NA TGCGGGGAACAGGCAGACTATGGCTACACCTTC CGEQADYGYTF
TRBJ2-2 NA TRBV28 many TGTGCCAGCAGAGATACAGGGAACGGGGAGCTGTTTTTT CASRDTGNGELFF
TRBJ2-5 TRBD1 TRBV28 once TGTGCCAGCAGTTTAGTGGACAGGGGGCAAGAGACCCAGTACTTC CASSLVDRGQETQYF
TRBJ2-5 NA TRBV9 NA TGTGCCAGCAGCGTAGCCGTAGGGGCAGAGACCCAGTACTTC CASSVAVGAETQYF
TRBJ1-5 NA TRBV30 NA TGTGCCTGGGGTTATAGCAATCAGCCCCAGCATTTT CAWGYSNQPQHF
TRBJ1-5 TRBD1 TRBV12-3/TRBV12-4 few TGTGCCAGCAGTTTAGGGGGAGGGGGCAATCGGCCCCAGCATTTT CASSLGGGGNRPQHF
TRBJ2-2 TRBD1 TRBV7-3 NA TGTGCCAGCAGCTTAATTGGACAGGGGAACACCGGGGGGCTGTTTTTT CASSLIGQGNTGGLFF
TRBJ2-7 NA TRBV28 few TGTGCCAGCAGCCGAACCACTGAAGGGAGTTGGTACGAGCAGTACTTC CASSRTTEGSWYEQYF
TRBJ1-2 TRBD1 TRBV10-3 NA TGTGCCATCAGTGATCCGGGACAGGAGAATGGCTACACCTTC CAISDPGQENGYTF
TRBJ1-2 TRBD1 TRBV12-3/TRBV12-4 NA TGTGCCAGCAGCTTCACAGGGGGCGCCTATCATGGCTACACCTTC CASSFTGGAYHGYTF
TRBJ2-3 NA TRBV30 NA TGTGCCTGGAGTGTACTTGGGGCTCGCGGCACAGATACGCAGTATTTT CAWSVLGARGTDTQYF
TRBJ2-2 TRBD1 TRBV5-1 NA TGCGCCAGCAGCTTGTACAGGGGGCTAGAGCTGACCGGGGAGCTGTTTTTT CASSLYRGLELTGELFF
TRBJ2-5 TRBD1 TRBV12-3/TRBV12-4 many TGTGCCAGCACTTTGACAGGGGCGGGGACCCAGTACTTC CASTLTGAGTQYF
TRBJ2-7 TRBD1 TRBV6-9 NA TGTGCCAGCAGTTACGGTGGGACAGGTGGAGGGTCACCCTACGAGCAGTACTTC CASSYGGTGGGSPYEQYF
TRBJ2-6 NA TRBV19 few TGTGCCAGTAGTATGTCGAGCTCTGGGGCCAACGTCCTGACTTTC CASSMSSSGANVLTF
TRBJ2-7 TRBD1 TRBV5-1 many TGCGCCAGCAGCGGGGCGACAGGGCAGTACGAGCAGTACTTC CASSGATGQYEQYF
TRBJ2-5 NA TRBV4-1 NA TGCGCCAGCAGCCAAGTGGGCGGGGAAGAGACCCAGTACTTC CASSQVGGEETQYF
TRBJ2-5 TRBD1 TRBV12-3/TRBV12-4 many TGTGCCAGCAGCTGGACAGGGTCCGGAGAGACCCAGTACTTC CASSWTGSGETQYF
TRBJ1-4 NA TRBV2 many TGTGCCAGCAGTACCCGGAATGAAAAACTGTTTTTT CASSTRNEKLFF
TRBJ2-1 TRBD1 TRBV6-2/TRBV6-3 few TGTGCCAGCAGTTACGTGACAGGGGCCTACAATGAGCAGTTCTTC CASSYVTGAYNEQFF
TRBJ2-7 NA TRBV10-2 NA TGCGCCAGCGGAGGGACGCAAAGCTACGAGCAGTACTTC CASGGTQSYEQYF
TRBJ1-1 NA TRBV12-3/TRBV12-4 many TGTGCCAGCAGTTTCGGGGAGTGGACTGAAGCTTTCTTT CASSFGEWTEAFF
TRBJ1-4 NA TRBV3-1 many TGTGCCAGCAGCCAAGATCTGGGGACGGCAACTAATGAAAAACTGTTTTTT CASSQDLGTATNEKLFF
TRBJ1-5 NA TRBV6-1 many TGTGCCAGCAGTCCCGGGGTGGGAAGTCAGCCCCAGCATTTT CASSPGVGSQPQHF